This TCR beta chain was obtained from a study of T cells in Graves' hyperthyroidism and ophthalmopathy. The study included ophthalmopathy patients with Clinical Activity Score at least 3, NOSPECS grade at least 4 and duration under 3 months. Patients were excluded because of uncontrolled infection, other autoimmune disease, pregnancy or lactation. This clonotype was detected ten times or more. Its target is not known. Trimming shortened V by 7 bases and J by 4 bases, and 13 bases separated the two germline ends. The length of the CDR3 is 13 residues. Germline assignment: CDR1 MNHNS and CDR2 SASEGT. Study-level findings and limits: Blood also carried most thyroid clonotypes expanded above 0.001.

What was amplified from RNA transcripts were TCR beta CDR3 regions. RT-PCR in the first round (using the HTBI primer set) targeted the TCR CDR3. TCRdb re-derived calls from the multiplex PCR reads in MiXCR, one entry per CDR3 protein. The data show 550,000 to 700,000 distinct CDR3 sequences, roughly 15% seen once. The source material was blood. The chain joins TRBV6-1 to TRBJ1-1; D gene ambiguous. This receptor was taken from a woman in her 40s with Graves' ophthalmopathy. This CDR3 reads CASIPGRSTEAFF. The CDR3 DNA is TGTGCCAGCATTCCTGGGAGGAGCACTGAAGCTTTCTTT.